This TCR beta chain was retrieved from a study of blood T cell repertoires in COVID-19. About the research overall: Acute and convalescent COVID-19 samples came from the United States, Italy and Spain.

Profiled with immunoSEQ multiplex PCR; TCRdb holds only in-frame clones, not every one. The profile shows about 16,000 clones, 70% to 90% of them singletons. Germline V gene sequence: CDR1 SGHTA, CDR2 FQGTGA. Trimming at V came to 0 bases and at J to 0 bases, leaving 6 bases not matched to a gene. CDR3 length: 18 amino acids. Seattle patients were enrolled while actively infected and followed longitudinally. Sequencing input: peripheral blood. This chain connects TRBV7-3 to TRBJ2-2; TRBD2 aligns across 8 bases. The receptor comes from a woman older than 75 with COVID-19, enrolled during active disease. The CDR3 DNA sequence: TGTGCCAGCAGCTTAACAGGGCGGGGGGCCCCGAACACCGGGGAGCTGTTTTTT. This translates into CASSLTGRGAPNTGELFF.